This T cell receptor beta chain is drawn from a study of blood T cell repertoires in COVID-19. Looking at the study overall: PBMCs, B-cell-depleted T cells, or T cells provided the cDNA or gDNA that made up the material.

Here immunoSEQ multiplex PCR was the method, and the copy in TCRdb shows in-frame clones only, minus some. The sample records approximately 120,000 clones, about nine tenths being singletons. The V gene lost 4 bases and the J gene lost 10 bases, with 19 bases spanning the gap. The CDR3 is made up of 15 amino acids. Per germline, CDR1 MDHEN and CDR2 SYDVKM. The chain joins TRBV28 to TRBJ1-4; D might be TRBD1 (5 bases). Sequenced: peripheral blood. The origin of this receptor is a human donor in a cohort sampled during active COVID-19. CDR3 bases: TGTGCCAGCAGTTCCACCCGGGGGGGTCGCGGAAAACTGTTTTTT. It yields the protein CASSSTRGGRGKLFF.